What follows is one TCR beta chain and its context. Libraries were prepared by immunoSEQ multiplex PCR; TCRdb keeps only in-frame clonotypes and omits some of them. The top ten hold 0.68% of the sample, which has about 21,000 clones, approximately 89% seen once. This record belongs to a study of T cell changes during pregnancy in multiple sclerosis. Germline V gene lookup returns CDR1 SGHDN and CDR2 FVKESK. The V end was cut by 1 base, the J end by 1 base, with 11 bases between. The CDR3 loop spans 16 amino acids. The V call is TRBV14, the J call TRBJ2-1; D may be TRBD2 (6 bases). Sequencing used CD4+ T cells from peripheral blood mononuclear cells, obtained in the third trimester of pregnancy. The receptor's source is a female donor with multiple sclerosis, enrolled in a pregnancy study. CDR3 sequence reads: CASSQVGGRSYNEQFF. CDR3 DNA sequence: TGTGCCAGCAGCCAAGTAGGAGGGCGTTCCTACAATGAGCAGTTCTTC.